The TCR beta chain under discussion was sequenced for a study of cytomegalovirus exposure and HLA in healthy donors. The study ran its PCR with 60 Vbeta and 13 Jbeta primers. Some clones are missing from TCRdb's copy, which holds only in-frame ones; the method was immunoSEQ multiplex PCR. This sample has about 200,000 clones, with about 78% found just once. The length of the CDR3 is 15 residues. Germline V gene lookup returns CDR1 LNHNV and CDR2 YYDKDF (reference sequence). Trimming took 2 bases from V and 7 from J; bases not matched to a gene: 5. The sequenced sample was PBMCs. This receptor was obtained from a woman aged 25 to 39 in good health and CMV-seronegative. The chain employs TRBV15 and TRBJ2-2; 9 bases align to TRBD1. CDR3 residues: CATSRNTGGIGELFF. The CDR3 bases are TGTGCCACCAGCAGAAACACAGGGGGCATCGGGGAGCTGTTTTTT. The entire variable domain, with the rest obtained from reference TRBV15 and TRBJ2-2, is as follows: DAMVIQNPRYQVTQFGKPVTLSCSQTLNHNVMYWYQQKSSQAPKLLFHYYDKDFNNEADTPDNFQSRRPNTSFCFLDIRSPGLGDTAMYLCATSRNTGGIGELFFGEGSRLTVL.